Below are 8 T cell receptor beta chains sequenced from a single sample in a study of blood T cell repertoires in COVID-19. Sequencing used immunoSEQ multiplex PCR; TCRdb keeps in-frame clones, though not all of them. The sample lists about 250,000 clones, approximately 91% occurring once. What was sequenced was peripheral blood. These TCRs come from a woman between 40 and 50 years old who had recovered from COVID-19.

The chain links TRBV30 to TRBJ2-5; tentatively, D is TRBD1 (5 bases). Germline V gene lookup returns CDR1 GTSNPN and CDR2 SVGIG (reference sequence). The CDR3 sequence is 11 residues long. With 4 bases removed from V and 5 bases from J, the gap between germline ends came to 8 bases. As DNA, the CDR3 is TGTGCCTGGATGACAGCTGAGACCCAGTACTTC. This gives the protein CAWMTAETQYF.

This clone has only a few counts. The genes are TRBV4-1 and TRBJ1-6; 8 positions match TRBD1. Looked up from germline, CDR1 is MGHRA and CDR2 is YSYEKL. CDR3 size: 16 residues. V trimming: 3 bases; J trimming: 6 bases; junction bases outside the gene matches: 7. The CDR3 spells CASSHRRGQINSPLHF. CDR3 in DNA: TGCGCCAGCAGCCACCGCAGGGGGCAGATTAATTCACCCCTCCACTTT.

The chain recombines TRBV11-3 with TRBJ1-1; TRBD1 aligns across 8 bases. CDR3 size: 15 residues. From germline, CDR1 is SGHNT and CDR2 YENEEA. V lost 5 bases to trimming and J lost 5 bases; unmatched junction nucleotides: 10. CDR3 sequence (DNA): TGTGCCAGCAGCCCTCGGACAGGGATGAGGACTGAAGCTTTCTTT. It yields the protein CASSPRTGMRTEAFF.

This chain joins TRBV7-8 and TRBJ1-6; unclear D gene. The V gene lost 3 bases and the J gene lost 9 bases, with 15 bases spanning the gap. In germline, CDR1 is SGHVS, CDR2 FQNEAQ. The CDR3 consists of 15 residues. This chain's CDR3 is CASSFSRSASSPLHF. Written as DNA, the CDR3 is TGTGCCAGCAGCTTTTCTCGCTCCGCTAGTTCACCCCTCCACTTT.

The rearrangement joins TRBV19 to TRBJ2-7; 7 nucleotides align to TRBD1. V gave up 6 bases and J gave up 3 bases; unmatched junction bases: 8. Per germline, CDR1 LNHDA and CDR2 SQIVND (reference sequence). There are 14 residues in the CDR3. Here the CDR3 DNA reads TGTGCCAGTAGCCTGACAGGGCTTCTCTACGAGCAGTACTTC. This sequence encodes CASSLTGLLYEQYF. Variable domain in full (rest from reference TRBV19 and TRBJ2-7): DGGITQSPKYLFRKEGQNVTLSCEQNLNHDAMYWYRQDPGQGLRLIYYSQIVNDFQKGDIAEGYSVSREKKESFPLTVTSAQKNPTAFYLCASSLTGLLYEQYFGPGTRLTVT.

The CDR3 here is CSGQSYNEQFF. The DNA for the CDR3 is TGCAGCGGACAGTCCTACAATGAGCAGTTCTTC. The V and J genes are TRBV29-1 and TRBJ2-1; TRBD1 might be the D (5 bases). The germline gives CDR1 SQVTM, CDR2 ANQGSEA. The ends were cut back, 7 bases at V and 1 base at J, with 5 bases in the middle. CDR3 length equals 11 residues.

The chain recombines TRBV10-3 with TRBJ1-1; D not resolved. The V gene lost 0 bases and the J gene lost 11 bases, with 7 bases spanning the gap. This CDR3 contains 11 residues. CDR1 and CDR2 from the germline V gene are ENHRY and SYGVKD. CDR3 protein: CAISESVRAFF. The CDR3 bases are TGTGCCATCAGTGAGTCCGTCAGGGCTTTCTTT.

This clone was counted a single time. The chain combines TRBV28 with TRBJ1-1, with 10 nucleotides matching TRBD1. This CDR3 contains 15 residues. Germline trimming cut 6 bases from V and 7 bases from J; bases unmatched to any gene: 11. The germline gives CDR1 MDHEN, CDR2 SYDVKM. The CDR3 DNA sequence: TGTGCCAGCAGCCTAACCCCCGGGACAGGGGTTGAAGCTTTCTTT. Its translation: CASSLTPGTGVEAFF.